This is a list of T cell receptor beta chains from one sample in a study of T cells after yellow fever vaccination. From the 5' RACE reads, TCRdb called clonotypes with MiXCR, one entry per CDR3 protein. The sample lists a few hundred thousand distinct CDR3 sequences; roughly 9.4% were seen once. Material: PBMCs, obtained on the day of the first yellow fever vaccination. Receptors were obtained from a man between 18 and 35 years old who received the YFV17D yellow fever vaccine. CDR3s include the opening cysteine and the closing phenylalanine or tryptophan. D genes are given only for firm matches. Only some rows state a clone size, as once, few, many or a class for expanded clones.

clone size	CDR3 length	V gene	D gene	J gene	CDR3 protein	CDR3 DNA
few	14	TRBV9	TRBD2	TRBJ2-3	CASSVLAGADTQYF	TGTGCCAGCAGCGTCCTAGCGGGGGCAGATACGCAGTATTTT
many	12	TRBV6-5	-	TRBJ2-7	CASRDQQGSKYF	TGTGCCAGCAGAGACCAGCAAGGGTCGAAGTACTTC
many	14	TRBV4-3	-	TRBJ1-1	CASSRQHMNTEAFF	TGCGCCAGCAGCAGGCAACATATGAACACTGAAGCTTTCTTT
-	15	TRBV20-1	-	TRBJ2-5	CSAYRGAQNQETQYF	TGCAGTGCTTACAGAGGTGCGCAAAATCAAGAGACCCAGTACTTC
-	15	TRBV18	-	TRBJ1-4	CASSQPKGKNEKLFF	TGTGCCAGCTCACAACCGAAGGGGAAGAACGAAAAACTGTTTTTT
many	16	TRBV18	-	TRBJ2-1	CASSPVLANVYNEQFF	TGTGCCAGCTCACCAGTCCTAGCGAATGTCTACAATGAGCAGTTCTTC
few	12	TRBV7-2	-	TRBJ2-7	CASSHGSYEQYF	TGTGCCAGCAGCCATGGGTCCTACGAGCAGTACTTC
-	12	TRBV10-3	-	TRBJ2-3	CATGGLADTQYF	TGTGCCACCGGAGGGCTAGCAGATACGCAGTATTTT
-	14	TRBV6-5	TRBD1	TRBJ2-2	CASSSTGGIGELFF	TGTGCCAGCAGTTCGACAGGGGGCATCGGGGAGCTGTTTTTT
-	14	TRBV7-2	TRBD2	TRBJ2-5	CASRAGTSVETQYF	TGTGCCAGCAGGGCCGGGACTAGCGTCGAGACCCAGTACTTC
-	13	TRBV7-9	TRBD2	TRBJ2-5	CASLAGGRGTQYF	TGTGCCAGCCTAGCGGGGGGCCGGGGGACCCAGTACTTC
-	14	TRBV7-9	-	TRBJ1-2	CASSLPGHTYGYTF	TGTGCCAGCAGCTTACCAGGGCATACATATGGCTACACCTTC
many	18	TRBV11-2	TRBD2	TRBJ2-1	CASSQRGDGTKRYNEQFF	TGTGCCAGCAGCCAACGGGGGGACGGGACTAAACGGTACAATGAGCAGTTCTTC
many	15	TRBV18	-	TRBJ2-7	CASSPLRGDSYEQYF	TGTGCCAGCTCACCACTTCGAGGGGACTCCTACGAGCAGTACTTC
-	14	TRBV20-1	TRBD1	TRBJ1-1	CSARDNRGGTEAFF	TGCAGTGCTAGAGATAACAGGGGAGGCACTGAAGCTTTCTTT
-	16	TRBV29-1	-	TRBJ2-1	CSVEGSPGSSYNEQFF	TGCAGCGTTGAGGGGTCCCCGGGGAGCTCCTACAATGAGCAGTTCTTC
few	14	TRBV11-2	-	TRBJ2-1	CASSATRSINEQFF	TGTGCCAGCAGCGCGACTAGATCGATCAATGAGCAGTTCTTC